A single sample gave rise to the 13 T cell receptor beta chains below, sequenced in a study of blood T cell repertoires in COVID-19 (dated by TCRdb to about 2020). The library came from the immunoSEQ multiplex PCR assay. TCRdb re-hosts the immuneACCESS table, in-frame sequences only. Its copies lack some clones; in the studies checked, an unresolved V gene accounts for under half of them, and the cause for the rest is not known. The sample table shows about 250,000 clones, and approximately 91% are seen once. The ten most abundant clones make up roughly 0.96% of the sample. Sequencing was done on a sample of peripheral blood. The receptors derive from a woman aged 40 to 50 who had recovered from COVID-19.

This clone was recorded once. The chain couples TRBV28 to TRBJ2-2, with D tentatively TRBD1 (6 bases). V dropped 6 bases and J dropped 7 bases, with 15 bases sitting between them. Germline V lookup: CDR1 MDHEN, CDR2 SYDVKM. This CDR3 comprises 14 residues. The CDR3 region is CASSTGQSVGELFF. The CDR3 DNA follows: TGTGCCAGCAGCACCGGACAGTCGGTCGGGGAGCTGTTTTTT.

The chain carries TRBV2 and TRBJ2-3; 8 bases fit TRBD1. The CDR3 length is 15 residues. Trimming cost V 2 bases and J 0 bases; bases outside gene matches: 1. Germline CDR1 SNHLY, CDR2 FYNNEI. The CDR3 DNA is TGTGCCAGCAGTGAAACAGGGGGTAGCACAGATACGCAGTATTTT. Translating it yields CASSETGGSTDTQYF.

V gene TRBV18 combines with J gene TRBJ2-6; TRBD1 matches 7 bases. J lost 0 bases, V lost 3 bases, and 5 bases had no gene match. The CDR3 is 17 amino acids. Germline V gene sequence: CDR1 KGHSH, CDR2 LQKENI. The CDR3 sequence is CASSPRTGLSGANVLTF. CDR3 in DNA: TGTGCCAGCTCACCCCGGACAGGCCTCTCTGGGGCCAACGTCCTGACTTTC.

This clone occurred a few times. V and J are TRBV28 and TRBJ1-5; D gene uncertain. The germline V and J ends were trimmed by 4 bases and 4 bases, with 8 bases remaining between them. Germline V gives CDR1 MDHEN, CDR2 SYDVKM. The CDR3 extends over 13 amino acids. The CDR3: CASSSPNNQPQHF. The CDR3, as DNA: TGTGCCAGCAGTTCCCCCAATAATCAGCCCCAGCATTTT.

This clone came up once. The V and J genes are TRBV27 and TRBJ2-5; 10 nucleotides agree with TRBD1. The CDR3 length is 15 residues. Trimming at V came to 2 bases and at J to 0 bases, leaving 0 bases not matched to a gene. CDR1 and CDR2 from the germline V gene are MNHEY and SMNVEV (reference sequence). In nucleotides, the CDR3 is TGTGCCAGCAGTTTAGGGACAGGGGACCAAGAGACCCAGTACTTC. The encoded protein is CASSLGTGDQETQYF.

The chain carries TRBV6-1 and TRBJ2-7; a possible D gene is TRBD2 (6 bases). Germline values: CDR1 MNHNS, CDR2 SASEGT. This CDR3 has 16 amino acids. V lost 0 bases and J lost 2, with 14 bases in between. CDR3 bases: TGTGCCAGCAGTGAAGCAGTCGGAGGGTCAACCTACGAGCAGTACTTC. This sequence encodes CASSEAVGGSTYEQYF.

This clone was detected a few times. The rearrangement joins TRBV19 to TRBJ1-1; D may be TRBD1 (6 bases). The CDR3 sequence is 13 residues long. The V end lost 5 bases, the J end lost 6 bases, and 13 bases lay between the germline ends. The germline gives CDR1 LNHDA, CDR2 SQIVND (reference sequence). The CDR3 sequence: CASSAQGFSEAFF. The DNA for the CDR3 is TGTGCCAGTAGTGCCCAGGGGTTCTCTGAAGCTTTCTTT.

V usage is TRBV2 and J usage is TRBJ2-1; 8 bases fit TRBD1. The V gene's germline CDR1 is SNHLY and CDR2 FYNNEI. The V gene end was trimmed by 6 bases and the J gene end by 7 bases; junction bases not matched to a gene: 8. The CDR3 consists of 14 residues. Written as DNA, the CDR3 is TGTGCCAGCAGCGGGTGGACAGGGAAGAATGAGCAGTTCTTC. Protein: CASSGWTGKNEQFF.

The rearrangement links TRBV4-1 to TRBJ2-7; D might be TRBD1 (6 bases). The length of the CDR3 is 15 residues. The V gene lost 1 base and the J gene lost 3 bases, with 13 bases spanning the gap. The germline V gene has CDR1 MGHRA and CDR2 YSYEKL. CDR3 in amino acids: CASSQVAGADYEQYF. The DNA for the CDR3 is TGCGCCAGCAGCCAAGTTGCAGGGGCCGACTACGAGCAGTACTTC.

The rearrangement joins TRBV19 to TRBJ2-7; 7 bases agree with TRBD2. J lost 7 bases, V lost 5 bases, and 8 bases had no gene match. Per germline, CDR1 LNHDA and CDR2 SQIVND (reference sequence). The length of the CDR3 is 13 residues. The DNA of the CDR3 is TGTGCCAGTAGTCCTGGGACTATGGGTGAGCAGTACTTC. It is translated as CASSPGTMGEQYF.

The chain links TRBV7-2 to TRBJ1-1; D is undetermined. The CDR3 totals 16 residues. With 5 bases removed from V and 0 bases from J, the gap between germline ends came to 16 bases. The V gene's germline CDR1 is SGHTA and CDR2 FQGNSA. CDR3 protein: CASSHPPGRVNTEAFF. The CDR3 DNA follows: TGTGCCAGCAGCCATCCCCCTGGGCGGGTGAACACTGAAGCTTTCTTT. The variable domain in full, completed from reference TRBV7-2 and TRBJ1-1, reads GAGVSQSPSNKVTEKGKDVELRCDPISGHTALYWYRQSLGQGLEFLIYFQGNSAPDKSGLPSDRFSAERTGGSVSTLTIQRTQQEDSAVYLCASSHPPGRVNTEAFFGQGTRLTVV.

The chain couples TRBV19 to TRBJ2-2, with 7 nucleotides matching TRBD2. Germline V gene data show CDR1 as LNHDA and CDR2 as SQIVND (reference sequence). V gave up 3 bases and J gave up 1 base; unmatched junction bases: 5. This CDR3 has 16 amino acids. CDR3 DNA sequence: TGTGCCAGTAGTATTATAAGCGGGGAGAACACCGGGGAGCTGTTTTTT. Amino acid sequence: CASSIISGENTGELFF.

The V call is TRBV5-1, the J call TRBJ1-1; maybe TRBD1 (6 bases). Trimming removed 4 bases from V and 0 bases from J, with 13 bases in between. CDR1 and CDR2 (germline): SGHRS, YFSETQ. The CDR3 is 15 residues long. CDR3 bases: TGCGCCAGCAGCATCGGGACACCCATGAACACTGAAGCTTTCTTT. Residues: CASSIGTPMNTEAFF.